This T cell receptor (beta chain) was recorded in a study of blood T cell repertoires in COVID-19. Overall study: Researchers got acute and convalescent COVID-19 samples from the United States, Italy and Spain. T cells, B-cell-depleted T cells, or PBMCs provided the cDNA or gDNA that served as material.

CDR1 and CDR2 (germline): SNHLY, FYNNEI. The length of the CDR3 is 16 residues. V lost 6 bases to trimming and J lost 0 bases, with 16 bases between them. Here immunoSEQ multiplex PCR was the method, and the copy in TCRdb shows in-frame clones only, minus some. Counted here are about 71,000 clones, 90% occurring once; the ten biggest clones make up approximately 4.9%. This receptor was obtained from a woman under 30 with acute or convalescent COVID-19. This chain joins TRBV2 and TRBJ2-3; weak D call: TRBD2 (5 bases). Sequenced: peripheral blood. The DNA of the CDR3 is TGTGCCAGCAGGCGCGCCCTAGGCGGGAGCACAGATACGCAGTATTTT. Encoded protein: CASRRALGGSTDTQYF.